This T cell receptor beta chain was observed in a study of blood T cell repertoires in COVID-19. Looking at the study overall: Samples of COVID-19 (acute and convalescent) were obtained from the United States, Italy and Spain. T cells, B-cell-depleted T cells, or PBMCs supplied cDNA or gDNA.

CDR3 length equals 17 residues. Germline CDR1 and CDR2: SGHNT and YYREEE (reference sequence). Unmatched junction bases numbered 8, after V lost 0 bases and J lost 2 bases. Authors' processing steps: For nucleated cells, counts were estimated from reference gene primer amplification. Method: immunoSEQ multiplex PCR; TCRdb's copy keeps in-frame clones and lacks some. The D gene and trimming were derived from the DNA, and the V and J assignments and clone size from that table. This table holds around 300,000 clones, around 90% found once. The V gene is TRBV5-4, the J gene TRBJ2-5; TRBD2 agrees at 9 bases. This TCR was sampled from a woman aged 40 to 50 who had recovered from COVID-19. Source material: peripheral blood. The CDR3 loop reads CASSLVGGRGGQETQYF. As DNA, the CDR3 is TGTGCCAGCAGCTTGGTAGGCGGGAGGGGGGGACAAGAGACCCAGTACTTC.